This T cell receptor (beta chain) comes out of a study of STAT5B mutations in CD4+ large granular lymphocyte leukemia. The study, taken as a whole, reports: TRBV06-family usage was enriched in top patient clones (8/27) versus controls (2/35). No patients shared main leukemic clonotypes, though about 26% appeared at low frequency elsewhere.

A remark on this clone: The antigen remains undetermined.

Controls came from buffy coats of healthy blood donors. Assay used: immunoSEQ multiplex PCR; TCRdb lists only in-frame clones, some missing. The table records around 47,000 clones, about four fifths of them present only once. The germline V gene has CDR1 MGHDK and CDR2 SYGVNS. This CDR3 contains 17 residues. The V gene lost 3 bases and the J gene lost 8 bases, with 23 bases spanning the gap. This sequence was found in a human donor in good health. The sequenced sample consisted of CD4+ T cells from blood buffy coats. This chain links TRBV25-1 with TRBJ2-1, with D possibly being TRBD1 or TRBD2 (6 bases each). The CDR3 sequence: CASSDYKGGAVTDEQFF. The DNA for the CDR3 is TGTGCCAGCAGTGACTATAAGGGGGGAGCTGTCACCGATGAGCAGTTCTTC. The complete variable domain, with remaining parts taken from reference TRBV25-1 and TRBJ2-1, reads EADIYQTPRYLVIGTGKKITLECSQTMGHDKMYWYQQDPGMELHLIHYSYGVNSTEKGDLSSESTVSRIRTEHFPLTLESARPSHTSQYLCASSDYKGGAVTDEQFFGPGTRLTVL.